This passage covers 24 T cell receptor beta chains from one sample sequenced in a study of regulatory dendritic cells for organ transplantation. Sequencing used immunoSEQ multiplex PCR; TCRdb keeps in-frame clones, though not all of them. The table lists under 15,000 clones, just under 80% of them singletons. Antigens of these TCRs are unknown. Sorted T cells were CFSE-labeled and cultured four to five days with allogeneic regulatory or mature dendritic cells at 1:10. Sequencing was done on a sample of naive CD8+ T cells from blood cultured with regulatory dendritic cells. Stated subset: CD45RA+ naive T cells. All receptors come from a human donor in good health.

V usage is TRBV27 and J usage is TRBJ2-1; 9 bases are shared with TRBD2. The length of the CDR3 is 19 residues. The junction had 14 bases not matched to a gene; V was cut back by 5 bases and J by 0 bases. CDR1 is MNHEY, CDR2 SMNVEV, per germline (reference sequence). CDR3 coding DNA: TGTGCCAGCAGTCCATTAGCGGGGGCCCTATCGAGCTCCTACAATGAGCAGTTCTTC. Translated, it gives CASSPLAGALSSSYNEQFF.

This chain links TRBV19 with TRBJ2-2; TRBD1 matches 9 bases. The length of the CDR3 is 16 residues. Trimming took 6 bases from V and 6 from J; bases not matched to a gene: 11. Germline loops: CDR1 LNHDA, CDR2 SQIVND (reference sequence). The DNA for the CDR3 is TGTGCCAGTAGGAACTCCGGGACAGGGTCCGCCGGGGAGCTGTTTTTT. Translating it yields CASRNSGTGSAGELFF.

The chain couples TRBV29-1 to TRBJ1-2; D gene unclear. Germline CDR1 is SQVTM and CDR2 is ANQGSEA. This CDR3 has 13 amino acids. V was clipped by 2 bases and J by 2 bases, with 9 bases between them. The CDR3 region is CSVEPGLNYGYTF. The CDR3 region has the DNA TGCAGCGTTGAACCTGGACTGAACTATGGCTACACCTTC.

This clone occurred a few times. This CDR3 is CASSAGLSSSYNEQFF. CDR3 coding DNA: TGTGCCAGCAGCGCCGGACTGTCCTCCTCCTACAATGAGCAGTTCTTC. This chain uses TRBV9 with TRBJ2-1, with a tentative D call TRBD2 (5 bases). Trimming took off 3 bases at V and 0 bases at J, with 13 bases between the two ends. Germline CDR1 reads SGDLS; CDR2 reads YYNGEE. The CDR3 consists of 16 residues.

This chain connects TRBV9 to TRBJ1-1; TRBD1 agrees at 9 bases. V lost 3 bases and J lost 0; bases outside the gene matches: 3. Germline loops: CDR1 SGDLS, CDR2 YYNGEE. CDR3 length: 15 amino acids. The CDR3: CASSAGQGLNTEAFF. The CDR3, as DNA: TGTGCCAGCAGCGCCGGACAGGGGTTGAACACTGAAGCTTTCTTT.

The chain uses TRBV5-6 and TRBJ1-1; the match to TRBD1 covers 8 bases. V gave up 6 bases and J gave up 3 bases; unmatched junction bases: 10. This CDR3 has 15 residues. Looked up from germline, CDR1 is SGHDT and CDR2 is YYEEEE. Here the CDR3 reads CASIPGGALDTEAFF. The CDR3 region has the DNA TGTGCCAGCATTCCAGGGGGCGCTTTAGACACTGAAGCTTTCTTT.

This clone is classed as medium-sized. V is TRBV19 and J is TRBJ2-7, with a weak D call TRBD1 (6 bases). From germline, CDR1 is LNHDA and CDR2 SQIVND (reference sequence). V lost 3 bases and J 3 bases, leaving 9 bases between the germline ends. The CDR3 has 13 residues. The CDR3 bases are TGTGCCAGTAGTATGGGACAAAGCTACGAGCAGTACTTC. Its protein is CASSMGQSYEQYF.

The chain uses TRBV6-8 and TRBJ1-2; TRBD1 agrees at 10 bases. The CDR3 contains 16 residues. From germline, CDR1 is MNHGY and CDR2 SAAAGT. V trimming: 6 bases; J trimming: 6 bases; junction bases outside the gene matches: 13. The CDR3 loop is CASSHIRWTGGDGYTF. DNA for the CDR3: TGTGCCAGCAGCCACATTCGTTGGACAGGGGGGGATGGCTACACCTTC.

This sequence joins TRBV19 and TRBJ1-1; D gene uncertain. The CDR3 runs to 16 residues. The germline V and J ends were trimmed by 1 base and 0 bases, with 12 bases remaining between them. CDR1 and CDR2 from the germline V gene are LNHDA and SQIVND (reference sequence). The CDR3 reads CASSIGPGELNTEAFF. The CDR3 coding sequence is TGTGCCAGTAGTATAGGCCCCGGTGAATTGAACACTGAAGCTTTCTTT. Looking up the rest from reference TRBV19 and TRBJ1-1 gives the full variable domain: DGGITQSPKYLFRKEGQNVTLSCEQNLNHDAMYWYRQDPGQGLRLIYYSQIVNDFQKGDIAEGYSVSREKKESFPLTVTSAQKNPTAFYLCASSIGPGELNTEAFFGQGTRLTVV.

The genes are TRBV6-5 and TRBJ2-1; 10 bases are shared with TRBD2. Germline CDR1 reads MNHEY; CDR2 reads SVGAGI. The V segment lost 4 bases and the J segment 5 bases; nucleotides outside the gene matches: 8. CDR3 size: 16 residues. The chain's CDR3 is CASSSILAGANNEQFF. CDR3 bases: TGTGCCAGCAGTTCGATCCTAGCGGGGGCTAACAATGAGCAGTTCTTC.

For the CDR3, the DNA is TGTGCCAGCAGGGACAATCCCTACTTGTACACTGAAGCTTTCTTT. Its protein product is CASRDNPYLYTEAFF. The J gene is TRBJ1-1, the V gene TRBV6-6; weak D call: TRBD1 (5 bases). CDR3 size: 15 residues. Germline CDR1 is MNHNY and CDR2 is SVGAGI (reference sequence). Trimming removed 6 bases at V and 3 bases at J, with 17 bases between.

The chain has TRBV29-1 and TRBJ2-1; possible D gene TRBD2, 6 bases. The CDR3 contains 14 residues. The germline V gene has CDR1 SQVTM and CDR2 ANQGSEA. V lost 1 base to trimming and J lost 3 bases, with 10 bases between them. The CDR3 region is CSVEVPAGYNEQFF. CDR3 coding DNA: TGCAGCGTTGAAGTCCCAGCGGGCTACAATGAGCAGTTCTTC.

V usage is TRBV4-3 and J usage is TRBJ1-1; a possible D gene is TRBD1 (6 bases). The germline gives CDR1 LGHNA, CDR2 YSLEER. This CDR3 region has 14 residues. The ends were cut back, 2 bases at V and 2 bases at J, with 9 bases in the middle. DNA of the CDR3: TGCGCCAGCAGCCAACGGACAGCCAACACTGAAGCTTTCTTT. This gives the protein CASSQRTANTEAFF.

The chain carries TRBV7-6 and TRBJ1-5, with D maybe TRBD1 (5 bases). Germline V gene data show CDR1 as SGHVS and CDR2 as FNYEAQ. V shed 4 bases and J shed 5 bases, with 12 bases lying between them. The CDR3 has 14 amino acids. The CDR3 DNA sequence: TGTGCCAGCAGCTCGAGGACGGGGGATCAGCCCCAGCATTTT. As protein: CASSSRTGDQPQHF.

V usage is TRBV4-2 and J usage is TRBJ2-1, with a weak D call TRBD2 (7 bases). V gave up 4 bases and J gave up 6 bases, with 16 bases separating them. Looked up from germline, CDR1 is LGHNA and CDR2 is YNFKEQ. CDR3 size: 15 residues. The CDR3 nucleotides are TGTGCCAGCAGCCCCCGGGGGGCCCTCGGCAATGAGCAGTTCTTC. The encoded protein is CASSPRGALGNEQFF.

The gene calls are TRBV7-8 and TRBJ2-7, with D perhaps TRBD2 (6 bases). The CDR3 covers 13 residues. Trimming removed 5 bases from V and 4 bases from J, with 12 bases in between. CDR1 and CDR2 (germline): SGHVS, FQNEAQ. DNA for the CDR3: TGTGCCAGCAGCCTCTTCGCGGGGTACGAGCAGTACTTC. Amino acid sequence: CASSLFAGYEQYF.

The rearrangement links TRBV20-1 to TRBJ2-7, with 7 bases aligning to TRBD1. The germline V gene encodes CDR1 DFQATT and CDR2 SNEGSKA (reference sequence). The CDR3 contains 11 residues. J gave up 4 bases and V 6 bases, and 3 bases lay outside the gene matches. The CDR3 DNA sequence: TGCAGTGCCGAGGGGGCTTACGAGCAGTACTTC. Protein: CSAEGAYEQYF.

The chain combines TRBV6-6 with TRBJ2-7; 7 bases agree with TRBD1. V lost 3 bases to trimming and J lost 3 bases; unmatched junction nucleotides: 5. Germline lookup yields CDR1 MNHNY and CDR2 SVGAGI (reference sequence). The CDR3 is 14 amino acids. The CDR3 DNA reads as TGTGCCAGCAGTTATGGACAGGATTACTACGAGCAGTACTTC. This translates into CASSYGQDYYEQYF.

The chain links TRBV10-3 to TRBJ1-1; D remains ambiguous. Germline V gene lookup returns CDR1 ENHRY and CDR2 SYGVKD. This CDR3 is built from 14 residues. The ends were cut back, 4 bases at V and 6 bases at J, with 15 bases in the middle. CDR3 amino acids: CAISGDTVWPEAFF. CDR3 bases: TGTGCCATCAGTGGAGACACGGTATGGCCTGAAGCTTTCTTT.

This rearrangement joins TRBV6-5 to TRBJ1-4; D is undetermined. CDR1 and CDR2 (germline): MNHEY, SVGAGI. The V end lost 6 bases, the J end lost 13 bases, and 15 bases lay between the germline ends. The CDR3 runs to 12 residues. The chain's CDR3 is CASSPGGGRLFF. In DNA, the CDR3 is TGTGCCAGCAGCCCGGGAGGAGGTCGACTGTTTTTT.

V usage is TRBV14 and J usage is TRBJ2-7; a weak D match, TRBD1 (5 bases). The CDR3 covers 15 residues. From germline, CDR1 is SGHDN and CDR2 FVKESK. Trimming cost V 4 bases and J 3 bases, with 16 bases left between them. The chain's CDR3 is CASSLDNLRSYEQYF. In nucleotides, the CDR3 is TGTGCCAGCAGCCTGGACAACCTACGTAGCTACGAGCAGTACTTC.

The CDR3: CASSSSRLETYADTQYF. For the CDR3, the DNA is TGTGCCAGCAGCTCCTCTAGGTTGGAGACGTACGCGGATACGCAGTATTTT. The rearrangement links TRBV7-9 to TRBJ2-3, with no clear D. V was pared by 4 bases and J by 6 bases, with 23 bases between. The CDR3 has 17 amino acids. Germline V lookup: CDR1 SEHNR, CDR2 FQNEAQ (reference sequence).

This sequence joins TRBV2 and TRBJ2-1, with D uncertain. Germline V lookup: CDR1 SNHLY, CDR2 FYNNEI. CDR3 length: 14 residues. Between the trimmed V and J ends, which lost 3 bases and 0 bases, there was a span of 6 bases. The CDR3 here is CASSDSDSYNEQFF. The CDR3 bases are TGTGCCAGCAGTGACAGCGACTCCTACAATGAGCAGTTCTTC.

V usage is TRBV4-1 and J usage is TRBJ2-3, with D uncertain. The CDR3 is 13 residues long. Germline V gene data show CDR1 as MGHRA and CDR2 as YSYEKL. Trimming shortened V by 0 bases and J by 5 bases, and 6 bases separated the two germline ends. CDR3 amino acids: CASSQDPGDTQYF. CDR3 DNA: TGCGCCAGCAGCCAAGATCCGGGAGATACGCAGTATTTT.